A single sample gave rise to the 15 T cell receptor beta chains below, sequenced in a study of regulatory T cells in long-lasting Graves disease. Time point of the sample: newly diagnosed GD, antithyroid drugs for less than 3 months. PBMC RNA served as the TCR library source. Both iRepertoire HTBI primers and Arm-PCR of CDR3 regions were used to build the TCR beta libraries. TCRdb recomputed calls from the multiplex PCR reads with MiXCR, one row per CDR3 protein. The repertoire holds some 600,000 distinct CDR3 sequences, with roughly a sixth as singletons. The data were also submitted as part of a second study, on T cells in Graves' hyperthyroidism and ophthalmopathy.

The sample here was peripheral blood mononuclear cells (PBMCs), taken at new diagnosis, from a patient treated with antithyroid drugs. The receptor set was obtained from a man between 18 and 35 years old with Graves disease.

This clonotype was counted only a few times. A much larger clonotype is one base distant, so this may be a read error. The genes are TRBV11-2 and TRBJ2-3; the D is unclear. The J call may be wrong; the DNA end is better matched by TRBJ2-7. The germline V gene has CDR1 SGHAT and CDR2 FQNNGV. CDR3 length: 15 amino acids. In DNA, the CDR3 is TGTGCCAGCAGCTTAGTTTCAGCGACCTCCTGCGAGCAGTACTTC. Its protein product is CASSLVSATSCEQYF.

On this clonotype: Given a much more abundant clone one base away, this may be a read error. This rearrangement joins TRBV7-3 to TRBJ1-1, with D hard to call. The CDR3 extends over 13 amino acids. The germline V gene encodes CDR1 SGHTA and CDR2 FQGTGA. CDR3 amino acids: CASSIYKNTKAFF. The CDR3 DNA reads TGTGCCAGCAGCATTTACAAGAACACTAAAGCTTTCTTT.

The rearrangement joins TRBV7-8 to TRBJ1-2; D gene uncertain. This CDR3 contains 15 residues. Germline CDR1 reads SGHVS; CDR2 reads FQNEAQ. Trimming pared 5 bases from V and 8 bases from J, leaving 21 bases between. The CDR3 sequence is CASSTSTRAVMGYTF. The CDR3 DNA reads as TGTGCCAGCAGCACGTCGACTCGCGCCGTGATGGGCTACACCTTC.

This clonotype showed up many times. The germline gene is not matched at one end of the junction; a read error may be the cause. J is TRBJ1-5 and V is TRBV6-1; D is undetermined. Germline CDR1 MNHNS, CDR2 SASEGT. This CDR3 comprises 14 residues. CDR3 sequence: CASREGGGNQPQHF. CDR3 nucleotide sequence: TGTGCCAGCAGAGAAGGTGGGGGCAATCAGCCCCAGCATTTT.

This clonotype was seen at least ten times. The V gene is TRBV2, the J gene TRBJ1-6, with a possible D match to TRBD1 (5 bases). The CDR3 is made up of 14 amino acids. Trimming shortened V by 4 bases and J by 8 bases, and 12 bases separated the two germline ends. Germline V CDR1 and CDR2: SNHLY, FYNNEI. DNA of the CDR3: TGTGCCAGCAGTGTCCAGGGTGCGGATTCACCCCTCCACTTT. It yields the protein CASSVQGADSPLHF.

The genes are TRBV20-1 and TRBJ1-1, with D uncertain. CDR1 is DFQATT, CDR2 SNEGSKA, per germline (reference sequence). Between the trimmed V and J ends, which lost 0 bases and 7 bases, there was a span of 12 bases. The CDR3 length is 13 residues. CDR3: CSARDTKGGEAFF. CDR3 bases: TGCAGTGCTAGAGACACCAAAGGTGGTGAAGCTTTCTTT.

Ten or more counts support this clonotype. This rearrangement joins TRBV12-3 or TRBV12-4 to TRBJ2-1; D not resolved. This CDR3 has 13 amino acids. The V end lost 4 bases, the J end lost 6 bases, and 10 bases lay between the germline ends. CDR3 nucleotides: TGTGCCAGCAGTTCTACAGCGACCAATGAGCAGTTCTTC. Translation gives CASSSTATNEQFF.

Many counts were recorded for this clonotype. The chain is built from TRBV7-8 and TRBJ1-2, with 7 bases identical to TRBD1. The CDR3 has 14 amino acids. J was trimmed by 7 bases and V by 1 base; bases with no gene match: 6. Germline-derived CDR1 and CDR2 are SGHVS and FQNEAQ. The CDR3 DNA is TGTGCCAGCAGCTTAGAACAGGGGAGTGCTGGCTACACCTTC. Translation gives CASSLEQGSAGYTF. Full variable domain (remainder filled in from reference TRBV7-8 and TRBJ1-2): GAGVSQSPRYKVAKRGQDVALRCDPISGHVSLFWYQQALGQGPEFLTYFQNEAQLDKSGLPSDRFFAERPEGSVSTLKIQRTQQEDSAVYLCASSLEQGSAGYTFGSGTRLTVV.

At least ten counts were recorded for this clonotype. The chain links TRBV28 to TRBJ2-7, with 10 bases fitting TRBD2. The CDR3 runs 15 residues. From germline, CDR1 is MDHEN and CDR2 SYDVKM. Germline trimming cut 6 bases from V and 0 bases from J; bases unmatched to any gene: 5. This CDR3 reads CASRPSSGSSYEQYF. DNA of the CDR3: TGTGCCAGCAGACCCTCTAGCGGGAGCTCCTACGAGCAGTACTTC. The full variable domain, in which reference TRBV28 and TRBJ2-7 provide the parts outside the CDR3, is DVKVTQSSRYLVKRTGEKVFLECVQDMDHENMFWYRQDPGLGLRLIYFSYDVKMKEKGDIPEGYSVSREKKERFSLILESASTNQTSMYLCASRPSSGSSYEQYFGPGTRLTVT.

At least ten counts were recorded for this clonotype. Written as DNA, the CDR3 is TGTGCCAGCAGTTTATCGTCAGGGGCGACCTACGAGCAGTACTTC. Translating gives CASSLSSGATYEQYF. This sequence joins TRBV27 and TRBJ2-7; the D gene is possibly TRBD1 (6 bases). Germline CDR1 MNHEY, CDR2 SMNVEV (reference sequence). V lost 0 bases, J lost 2 bases, and 11 bases lay in between. This CDR3 has 15 amino acids.

This clonotype has ten or more counts. The rearrangement joins TRBV5-1 to TRBJ2-1, with 12 bases matching TRBD2. Per the germline V gene, CDR1 is SGHRS and CDR2 is YFSETQ. V lost 7 bases to trimming and J lost 6 bases; unmatched junction nucleotides: 11. The CDR3 covers 16 residues. CDR3 nucleotides: TGCGCCAGCCTTTCTAGCGGGAGGGCTCCAGGCAATGAGCAGTTCTTC. Its protein product is CASLSSGRAPGNEQFF.

There are a few counts of this clonotype. The chain joins TRBV18 to TRBJ1-1; weak D call: TRBD1 (5 bases). The CDR3 has 14 amino acids. Germline CDR1 and CDR2: KGHSH and LQKENI. V gave up 5 bases and J gave up 5 bases, with 15 bases separating them. The CDR3 is CASSVGRLRTEAFF. DNA of the CDR3: TGTGCCAGCTCAGTGGGACGTTTACGGACTGAAGCTTTCTTT. Based on the CDR3 plus reference TRBV18 and TRBJ1-1, the full variable domain is NAGVMQNPRHLVRRRGQEARLRCSPMKGHSHVYWYRQLPEEGLKFMVYLQKENIIDESGMPKERFSAEFPKEGPSILRIQQVVRGDSAAYFCASSVGRLRTEAFFGQGTRLTVV.

A few counts support this clonotype. The J gene is TRBJ2-7, the V gene TRBV14; TRBD1 matches at 12 bases. Trimming removed 4 bases from V and 5 bases from J; junction bases left unmatched: 9. This CDR3 is 16 amino acids long. The germline CDR1 and CDR2 sequences are SGHDN and FVKESK. DNA for the CDR3: TGTGCCAGCAGCCGGCTACCGGGACAGGGGGCCCACGAGCAGTACTTC. This gives the protein CASSRLPGQGAHEQYF.

In its sample, this clonotype was seen a few times. This chain connects TRBV20-1 to TRBJ2-7; 14 nucleotides line up with TRBD2. The CDR3 is 17 amino acids. Germline V lookup: CDR1 DFQATT, CDR2 SNEGSKA (reference sequence). The ends lost 5 bases at V and 1 base at J; junction bases unmatched: 10. The CDR3 region has the DNA TGCAGTGCTTCTCGGGGACTAGCGGGAGAGTTTTCCTACGAGCAGTACTTC. This gives the protein CSASRGLAGEFSYEQYF.

The genes are TRBV19 and TRBJ2-6; D possibly corresponds to TRBD1 (6 bases). Germline V CDR1 and CDR2: LNHDA, SQIVND (reference sequence). CDR3 length: 16 amino acids. The germline V and J ends were trimmed by 3 bases and 2 bases, with 11 bases remaining between them. In nucleotides, the CDR3 is TGTGCCAGTAGTATTGGGGGCTATCCTGGGGCCAACGTCCTGACTTTC. The encoded protein is CASSIGGYPGANVLTF.